The entry that follows covers one TCR beta chain sequence. Its antigen is as yet unknown. Assay used: immunoSEQ multiplex PCR; TCRdb lists only in-frame clones, some missing. The profile shows tens of thousands of clones, 70% to 90% of them singletons. The data originate from a study of T cell responses to AZD1222 COVID-19 vaccine. General observations from the study: Targets within unmutated variant regions were reportedly found for nearly half of spike-specific TCRs.

With 3 bases clipped from V and 2 bases from J, the junction kept 0 bases outside the gene matches. Germline assignment: CDR1 MDHEN and CDR2 SYDVKM. CDR3 length: 13 residues. Sequences were derived from peripheral blood, sampled 28 days after the second AZD1222 dose. The chain combines TRBV28 with TRBJ2-5; 7 nucleotides line up with TRBD2. The TCR comes from an adult who received the AZD1222 COVID-19 vaccine. CDR3 coding DNA: TGTGCCAGCAGTTTGGGGGGGCAAGAGACCCAGTACTTC. Translation gives CASSLGGQETQYF.